Listed below are T cell receptor beta chains from one sample, sequenced in a study of blood T cell repertoires in COVID-19. The data were produced by immunoSEQ multiplex PCR, yet TCRdb's version contains in-frame clones alone and is incomplete. The sample shows 400,000 to 500,000 clones, 88% of them seen only once. The sequenced sample consisted of PBMCs or T cells enriched from blood (not recorded which). The receptor set was obtained from a woman in her late teens or twenties who had been exposed to COVID-19. Each CDR3 is given with its conserved first and last residue. D genes are given only for firm matches. Rows may omit the clone size; those that give it use once, few, many or a size class.

J | size | D | V | DNA | CDR3
TRBJ2-1 | NA | TRBD1 | TRBV4-2 | TGTGCCAGCAGCCAAGGGACAGGGATTGGCAATGAGCAGTTCTTC | CASSQGTGIGNEQFF
TRBJ1-1 | NA | NA | TRBV30 | TGTGCCTGGAGTTTGACAGGATGGAACACTGAAGCTTTCTTT | CAWSLTGWNTEAFF
TRBJ1-2 | NA | NA | TRBV5-1 | TGCGCCAGCAGCCCCTCGACAGTCTATGGCTACACCTTC | CASSPSTVYGYTF
TRBJ2-7 | few | NA | TRBV5-5 | TGTGCCAGCAGCTCCGGTTTATGGGTGACTAGCTCCTACGAGCAGTACTTC | CASSSGLWVTSSYEQYF
TRBJ1-5 | NA | TRBD1 | TRBV6-5 | TGTGCCAGCAGAACAACAGGGGCCGCATATAATCTAGAGCATTTT | CASRTTGAAYNLEHF
TRBJ2-3 | NA | NA | TRBV5-8 | TGTGCCAGCCTCTGGGGGAGGAGCACAGATACGCAGTATTTT | CASLWGRSTDTQYF
TRBJ2-1 | NA | TRBD2 | TRBV2 | TGTGCCAGCAGTGCGAGGGAGGGGTACAATGAGCAGTTCTTC | CASSAREGYNEQFF
TRBJ2-2 | NA | NA | TRBV7-6 | TGTGCCAGCCTAAGGACAGTTGCCACCGGGGAGCTGTTTTTT | CASLRTVATGELFF
TRBJ1-5 | NA | TRBD1 | TRBV28 | TGTGCCAGCAGTGGAGGTGGGACAGGGGGTTATCAGCCCCAGCATTTT | CASSGGGTGGYQPQHF
TRBJ1-2 | NA | NA | TRBV5-6 | TGTGCCAGCAGCTTCGGTAGAGGGAGCGGCTACACCTTC | CASSFGRGSGYTF
TRBJ1-5 | NA | TRBD1 | TRBV18 | TGTGCCAGCTCGCGCCAGGGGGCGATCAATCAGCCCCAGCATTTT | CASSRQGAINQPQHF
TRBJ2-7 | NA | TRBD1 | TRBV7-9 | TGTGCCAGCAGCTGGGGACAGGGGTTCCACGAGCAGTACTTC | CASSWGQGFHEQYF
TRBJ2-2 | once | NA | TRBV7-5 | TGTGTCAGAAGCTTAATTTTGTCCGGGATCGGCGGGGAGCTGTTTTTT | CVRSLILSGIGGELFF